The rows below give T cell receptor beta chains drawn from one sample of a study of cytomegalovirus exposure and HLA in healthy donors. Method: immunoSEQ multiplex PCR; TCRdb's copy keeps in-frame clones and lacks some. The top ten clones hold more than 3% of a sample with about 110,000 clones, less than 80% of them seen once. The sequenced sample was PBMCs. The receptor set was obtained from a man aged 60 to 69 in good health and CMV-seronegative. Each CDR3 is given with its conserved first and last residue.

v_call,j_call,cdr3_aa
TRBV6-1,TRBJ1-5,CASRAAPGVVQPQHF
TRBV18,TRBJ1-2,CASSPLLQGYHYGYTF
TRBV4-1,TRBJ1-2,CASSQEGGAGGYTF
TRBV4-3,TRBJ2-2,CASSQGRRGLGTGELFF
TRBV5-4,TRBJ1-1,CASSLETTSEAFF
TRBV13,TRBJ2-2,CASSFIAGGRGTGELFF
TRBV11-2,TRBJ1-1,CASRTRVMNTEAFF
TRBV5-1,TRBJ1-5,CASSPGGGIGQPQHF
TRBV10-2,TRBJ1-2,CASSVQGILGGYTF
TRBV5-1,TRBJ2-1,CASSIAGGQDEQFF
TRBV4-1,TRBJ2-1,CASSQEGRGGNEQFF
TRBV5-1,TRBJ1-3,CASSPEGRNTIYF
TRBV7-2,TRBJ2-1,CASSLVWQGREQFF
TRBV28,TRBJ1-5,CASTDRGYDQPQHF
TRBV30,TRBJ2-4,CAWRGVGINIQYF
TRBV7-2,TRBJ2-2,CASSLARTGELFF
TRBV18,TRBJ2-1,CASSLSLAGGQDNEQFF
TRBV11-3,TRBJ2-1,CASSSRTSGGNEQFF
TRBV6-6,TRBJ2-3,CASRKTGQTQDTQYF
TRBV7-2,TRBJ2-1,CASSLSGQAYNEQFF
TRBV19,TRBJ2-3,CASSWDSTSPTQYF
TRBV4-2,TRBJ2-3,CASSQKSAVTDTQYF
TRBV6-1,TRBJ1-3,CASSEAGSGGRGNTIYF
TRBV5-6,TRBJ1-1,CASSLDLGRRAFF
TRBV9,TRBJ2-1,CASSRSNEQFF
TRBV5-1,TRBJ1-3,CASSPTLEGNTIYF